This entry concerns a single TCR beta chain. What it binds is not known. TCRdb's copy holds only in-frame clones and misses some; the assay was immunoSEQ multiplex PCR. Of some 150,000 clones in the sample, 85% to 90% were seen once. This sample is part of a study of T cell responses to AZD1222 COVID-19 vaccine. Regarding the study as a whole: As reported, nearly half of all spike-specific TCRs target variant regions that are unmutated. At baseline, seropositivity was found in only 6 or 7 AZD1222 recipients.

This sample comprised peripheral blood, obtained on day 0 of MenACWY control vaccination. The sequence derives from an adult in good health.

The CDR3 region has the DNA TGTGCCACCAGTCCGGGGGGGGTCACAGATACGCAGTATTTT. This encodes CATSPGGVTDTQYF. The chain uses TRBV15 and TRBJ2-3; TRBD2 matches at 8 bases. CDR1 is LNHNV, CDR2 YYDKDF, per germline (reference sequence). This CDR3 is 14 amino acids long. The V segment lost 6 bases and the J segment 2 bases; nucleotides outside the gene matches: 4.